This T cell receptor (beta chain) was captured by sequencing in a study of T cell repertoires in cytomegalovirus infection. The CDR3 runs to 12 residues. V was pared by 8 bases and J by 1 base, with 6 bases between. The germline CDR1 and CDR2 sequences are SNHLY and FYNNEI. This clonotype has just a few counts. In TCRdb, the reads were re-called with MiXCR into one record per CDR3 protein. Here the sample spans more than 250,000 distinct CDR3 sequences, around 13% being singletons. Sample: PBMCs. The chain couples TRBV2 to TRBJ2-1, with TRBD1 as a possible D gene (6 bases). The TCR sequence derives from a human donor in good health (CMV status not recorded). Some clones in this sample may be carry-over from other donors' samples. The CDR3 here is CASQGSYNEQFF. The CDR3 DNA reads TGTGCCAGCCAGGGGTCCTACAATGAGCAGTTCTTC.